This T cell receptor (beta chain) was captured by sequencing in a study of CD8+CD57+ T cells in acquired aplastic anemia. Study context: Sorted CD4+ and CD8+ cells gave a mean 3.2 ug DNA, range roughly 0.18 to 30 ug.

CDR1 SGHDT and CDR2 YYEEEE come from the germline V gene. V lost 7 bases and J lost 6; bases outside the gene matches: 13. This CDR3 spans 16 amino acids. Both TCR beta VDJ combination and CDR3 sequence profiling were carried out. Genomic DNA was the template for this profiling. Each CDR3 protein gets one entry after TCRdb re-called the reads with MiXCR. The sample lists roughly 180,000 distinct CDR3 sequences; around 63% were seen once. Sequencing was done on patients that had shown CD8+CD57+ cell expansion by flow cytometry. Prior therapy had not been administered to any patient at the time of blood sampling. The sample holds one count of this clonotype.

This rearrangement joins TRBV5-6 to TRBJ1-4, with TRBD1 matching over 9 bases. The sample taken for sequencing was sorted CD4+, CD8+, or CD8+CD57+ T cells (not recorded which) from PBMCs. The TCR was taken from a human donor with aplastic anemia. The CDR3 nucleotides read TGTGCCAGCTTGCCTTCCAACAGGGGGCGGGATGAAAAACTGTTTTTT. It yields the protein CASLPSNRGRDEKLFF.